The 9 T cell receptor beta chains below were found in one sample sequenced in a study of cytomegalovirus exposure and HLA in healthy donors. Use of 60 Vbeta and 13 Jbeta primers characterized the PCR. TCRdb's table, derived via immunoSEQ multiplex PCR, lists solely in-frame clones and lacks some. The sample gives about 130,000 clones, roughly four fifths of which show up once; approximately 5.6% is in the top ten. The specimen was PBMCs. Every receptor here comes from a woman in her forties in good health and CMV-seropositive.

The rearrangement links TRBV5-5 to TRBJ1-5, with 8 bases matching TRBD1. Trimming at V came to 0 bases and at J to 7 bases, leaving 6 bases not matched to a gene. The germline V gene encodes CDR1 SGHKS and CDR2 YYEKEE (reference sequence). The CDR3 totals 15 residues. CDR3 protein: CASSLGTGIGQPQHF. Here the CDR3 DNA reads TGTGCCAGCAGCTTGGGGACAGGGATCGGCCAGCCCCAGCATTTT.

The chain is built from TRBV7-8 and TRBJ2-5; D is perhaps TRBD1 (5 bases). This CDR3 is 14 amino acids long. Germline V CDR1 and CDR2: SGHVS, FQNEAQ. Trimming took off 4 bases at V and 2 bases at J, with 11 bases between the two ends. DNA for the CDR3: TGTGCCAGCAGCTCCAGACAGTTGCAAGAGACCCAGTACTTC. It codes for CASSSRQLQETQYF.

The chain has TRBV4-1 and TRBJ2-1, with D uncertain. V lost 4 bases and J 5 bases, leaving 12 bases between the germline ends. The V gene's germline CDR1 is MGHRA and CDR2 YSYEKL. The length of the CDR3 is 14 residues. DNA of the CDR3: TGCGCCAGCAGCCCCCTGATCGAGAACAATGAGCAGTTCTTC. Translating gives CASSPLIENNEQFF.

The chain uses TRBV28 and TRBJ2-7, with TRBD2 identical over 11 bases. Germline V lookup: CDR1 MDHEN, CDR2 SYDVKM. V shed 3 bases and J 1 base; nucleotides not matched to a gene: 2. The CDR3 length is 15 residues. The CDR3 DNA sequence: TGTGCCAGCAGTTTTCCTAGCGGGGGGTCCTACGAGCAGTACTTC. This gives the protein CASSFPSGGSYEQYF.

The gene calls are TRBV10-3 and TRBJ1-4; no clear D. From germline, CDR1 is ENHRY and CDR2 SYGVKD. The CDR3 covers 15 residues. V gave up 3 bases and J gave up 5 bases, with 13 bases separating them. The CDR3 DNA reads TGTGCCATCAGTGAATCTATACAGCTAAATGAAAAACTGTTTTTT. Encoded protein: CAISESIQLNEKLFF.

This sequence joins TRBV7-2 and TRBJ2-7, with 13 bases lining up with TRBD2. Per the germline V gene, CDR1 is SGHTA and CDR2 is FQGNSA. This CDR3 spans 19 amino acids. V gave up 3 bases and J gave up 5 bases; unmatched junction bases: 16. The CDR3 sequence is CASSFRRKTSGRSIHEQYF. CDR3 nucleotides: TGTGCCAGCAGCTTTCGAAGGAAGACTAGCGGGAGGTCGATCCACGAGCAGTACTTC.

This clone showed up just once. The rearrangement joins TRBV19 to TRBJ1-1, with 8 bases fitting TRBD1. V lost 4 bases to trimming and J lost 6 bases; unmatched junction nucleotides: 4. This CDR3 comprises 13 residues. In germline, CDR1 is LNHDA, CDR2 SQIVND (reference sequence). CDR3 sequence (DNA): TGTGCCAGTAGTAAGACAGGGGTGGCTGAAGCTTTCTTT. It encodes CASSKTGVAEAFF.

This clone was counted a single time. V usage is TRBV6-1 and J usage is TRBJ1-2, with D uncertain. V lost 0 bases and J 5 bases, leaving 7 bases between the germline ends. CDR3 length: 13 residues. Looked up from germline, CDR1 is MNHNS and CDR2 is SASEGT. The CDR3 here is CASSEAGFYGYTF. In nucleotides, the CDR3 is TGTGCCAGCAGTGAAGCGGGCTTTTATGGCTACACCTTC.

The chain employs TRBV10-1 and TRBJ2-7; maybe TRBD1 (5 bases). Trimming cost V 8 bases and J 5 bases, with 13 bases left between them. CDR3 length: 12 residues. Germline lookup yields CDR1 WNHNN and CDR2 SYGVQD (reference sequence). CDR3 residues: CASAGISDEQYF. DNA of the CDR3: TGCGCCAGCGCAGGGATTTCGGACGAGCAGTACTTC.